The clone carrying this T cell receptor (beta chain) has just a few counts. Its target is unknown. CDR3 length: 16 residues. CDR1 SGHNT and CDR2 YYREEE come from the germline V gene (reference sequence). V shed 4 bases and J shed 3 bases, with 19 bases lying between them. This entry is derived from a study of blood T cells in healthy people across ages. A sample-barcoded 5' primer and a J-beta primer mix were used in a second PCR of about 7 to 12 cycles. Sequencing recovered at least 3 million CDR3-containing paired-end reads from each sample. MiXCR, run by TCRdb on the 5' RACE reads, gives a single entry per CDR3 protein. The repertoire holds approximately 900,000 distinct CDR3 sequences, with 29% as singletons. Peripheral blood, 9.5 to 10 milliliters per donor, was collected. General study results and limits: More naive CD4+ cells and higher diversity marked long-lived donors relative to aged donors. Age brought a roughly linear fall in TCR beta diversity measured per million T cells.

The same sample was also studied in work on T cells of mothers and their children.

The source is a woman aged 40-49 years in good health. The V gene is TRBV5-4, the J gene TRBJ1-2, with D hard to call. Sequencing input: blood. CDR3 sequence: CASSPPPPLSDYGYTF. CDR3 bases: TGTGCCAGCAGCCCCCCCCCGCCTCTTAGCGACTATGGCTACACCTTC.